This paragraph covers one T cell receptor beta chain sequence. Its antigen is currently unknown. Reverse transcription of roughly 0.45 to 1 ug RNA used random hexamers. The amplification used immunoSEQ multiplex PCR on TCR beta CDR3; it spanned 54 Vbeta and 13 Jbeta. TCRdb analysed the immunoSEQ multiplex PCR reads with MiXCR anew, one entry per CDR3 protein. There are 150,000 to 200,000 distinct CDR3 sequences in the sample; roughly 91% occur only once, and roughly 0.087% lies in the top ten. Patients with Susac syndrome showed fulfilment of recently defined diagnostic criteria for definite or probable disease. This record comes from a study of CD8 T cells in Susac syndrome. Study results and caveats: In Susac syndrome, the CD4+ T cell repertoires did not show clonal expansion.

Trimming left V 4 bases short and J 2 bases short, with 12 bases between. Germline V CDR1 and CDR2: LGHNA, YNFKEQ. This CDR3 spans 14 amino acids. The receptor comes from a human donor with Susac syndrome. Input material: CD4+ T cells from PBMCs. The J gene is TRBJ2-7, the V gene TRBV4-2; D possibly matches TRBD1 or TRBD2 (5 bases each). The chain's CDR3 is CASSREKGPYEQYF. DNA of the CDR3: TGTGCCAGCAGCCGAGAAAAGGGACCCTACGAGCAGTACTTC.